This TCR beta chain was obtained from a study of cytomegalovirus exposure and HLA in healthy donors. Germline assignment: CDR1 WSHSY and CDR2 SAAADI. This CDR3 has 13 residues. The PCR ran on 60 Vbeta and 13 Jbeta primers. Measured with immunoSEQ multiplex PCR; TCRdb has only the in-frame clones, and not every one. The table lists fewer than 200,000 clones, 82% of them singletons. This clone came up once. What it binds is unknown. A junction end diverges from the germline sequence, so it may reflect a read error. General study points: Three chains tied to CMV proved CMV antigen-specific in vitro. TCR beta V segments were, for the most part, productive about 87% or about 30% of the time in an earlier analysis. Most CMV-associated TCR beta chains appeared HLA-restricted in a later analysis.

The chain links TRBV10-2 to TRBJ2-5, with TRBD1 matching 9 bases. The sequencing input was PBMCs. The source is a male donor in good health and CMV-seronegative. For the CDR3, the DNA is TGCGCCAGCAGTGAGTCGACCTCCGGGACAGGGAACTTC. Translating gives CASSESTSGTGNF.